This T cell receptor beta chain was sequenced during a study of T cell responses to AZD1222 COVID-19 vaccine. Trimming removed 6 bases from V and 3 bases from J, with 9 bases in between. CDR3 length equals 13 residues. Germline V gives CDR1 MNHEY, CDR2 SVGAGI. The method was immunoSEQ multiplex PCR; TCRdb's version includes in-frame clones alone and lacks a portion of them. The sample lists approximately 160,000 clones, less than 95% occurring once. Study-wide points: Donor demographics were predominantly white British with a female majority; clonal diversity may be underestimated. Baseline testing showed seropositivity in only a handful of AZD1222 recipients.

Points on this clone: Its target is not known.

This chain links TRBV6-5 with TRBJ1-3, with a possible D match to TRBD1 (6 bases). This material consisted of peripheral blood, taken on day 0 of AZD1222 vaccination. The TCR comes from an adult in good health. The CDR3 is CASRTGFGNTIYF. The DNA for the CDR3 is TGTGCCAGCAGAACAGGGTTTGGAAACACCATATATTTT.